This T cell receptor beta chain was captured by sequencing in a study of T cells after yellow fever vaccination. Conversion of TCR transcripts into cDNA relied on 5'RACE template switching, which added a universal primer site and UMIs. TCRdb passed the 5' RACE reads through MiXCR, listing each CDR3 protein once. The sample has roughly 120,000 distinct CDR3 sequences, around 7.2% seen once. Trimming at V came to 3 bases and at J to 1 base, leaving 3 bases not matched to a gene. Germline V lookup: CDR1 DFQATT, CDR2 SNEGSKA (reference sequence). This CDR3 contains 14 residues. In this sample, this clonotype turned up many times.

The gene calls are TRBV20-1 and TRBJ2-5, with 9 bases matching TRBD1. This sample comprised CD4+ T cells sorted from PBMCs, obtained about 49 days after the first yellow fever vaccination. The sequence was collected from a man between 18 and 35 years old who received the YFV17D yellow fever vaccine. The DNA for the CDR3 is TGCAGTGCTAGTGGGACAGGGCCCCAAGAGACCCAGTACTTC. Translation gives CSASGTGPQETQYF.